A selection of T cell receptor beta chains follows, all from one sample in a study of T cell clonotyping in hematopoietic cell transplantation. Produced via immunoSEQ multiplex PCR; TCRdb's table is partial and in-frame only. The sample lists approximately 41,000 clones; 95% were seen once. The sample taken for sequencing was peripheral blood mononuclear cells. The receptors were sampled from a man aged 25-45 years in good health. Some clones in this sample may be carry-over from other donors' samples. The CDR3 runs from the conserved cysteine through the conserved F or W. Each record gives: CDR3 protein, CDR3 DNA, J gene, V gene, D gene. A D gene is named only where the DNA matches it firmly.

CDR3 protein: CASSFDMIDYEQYF
CDR3 DNA: TGTGCCAGCAGCTTTGACATGATTGACTACGAGCAGTACTTC
J gene: TRBJ2-7
V gene: TRBV9
D gene: -

CDR3 protein: CATSNQLRGTEAFF
CDR3 DNA: TGTGCCACCTCGAATCAGCTACGGGGCACTGAAGCTTTCTTT
J gene: TRBJ1-1
V gene: TRBV5-4
D gene: -

CDR3 protein: CASGDTSNYGYTF
CDR3 DNA: TGTGCCAGTGGGGACACCTCTAACTATGGCTACACCTTC
J gene: TRBJ1-2
V gene: TRBV19
D gene: -

CDR3 protein: CSVGGLTNTGELFF
CDR3 DNA: TGCAGCGTTGGGGGACTGACGAACACCGGGGAGCTGTTTTTT
J gene: TRBJ2-2
V gene: TRBV29-1
D gene: -

CDR3 protein: CASRHWTGGTEAFF
CDR3 DNA: TGTGCCAGCAGACACTGGACAGGGGGCACTGAAGCTTTCTTT
J gene: TRBJ1-1
V gene: TRBV11-2
D gene: TRBD1

CDR3 protein: CASSLEGGGTDTQYF
CDR3 DNA: TGTGCCAGCAGCTTAGAGGGAGGTGGGACAGATACGCAGTATTTT
J gene: TRBJ2-3
V gene: TRBV7-3
D gene: -

CDR3 protein: CATGRGNQPQHF
CDR3 DNA: TGTGCCACTGGACGCGGCAATCAGCCCCAGCATTTT
J gene: TRBJ1-5
V gene: TRBV19
D gene: -

CDR3 protein: CASSYSRTELNTEAFF
CDR3 DNA: TGTGCCAGCAGTTACTCACGGACAGAACTGAACACTGAAGCTTTCTTT
J gene: TRBJ1-1
V gene: TRBV6-5
D gene: -

CDR3 protein: CASSFFKGSDEQFF
CDR3 DNA: TGTGCCAGCAGCTTTTTTAAGGGGAGCGATGAGCAGTTCTTC
J gene: TRBJ2-1
V gene: TRBV7-2
D gene: -

CDR3 protein: CASSDSVGAEETQYF
CDR3 DNA: TGTGCCAGCAGTGACTCGGTGGGGGCAGAAGAGACGCAGTATTTT
J gene: TRBJ2-3
V gene: TRBV6-4
D gene: -

CDR3 protein: CASSIGTGWDEQYF
CDR3 DNA: TGTGCCAGTAGTATAGGGACAGGATGGGACGAGCAGTACTTC
J gene: TRBJ2-7
V gene: TRBV19
D gene: TRBD1

CDR3 protein: CASSQALKAAQETQYF
CDR3 DNA: TGTGCCAGCAGCCAAGCCTTAAAAGCGGCACAAGAGACCCAGTACTTC
J gene: TRBJ2-5
V gene: TRBV4-2
D gene: -